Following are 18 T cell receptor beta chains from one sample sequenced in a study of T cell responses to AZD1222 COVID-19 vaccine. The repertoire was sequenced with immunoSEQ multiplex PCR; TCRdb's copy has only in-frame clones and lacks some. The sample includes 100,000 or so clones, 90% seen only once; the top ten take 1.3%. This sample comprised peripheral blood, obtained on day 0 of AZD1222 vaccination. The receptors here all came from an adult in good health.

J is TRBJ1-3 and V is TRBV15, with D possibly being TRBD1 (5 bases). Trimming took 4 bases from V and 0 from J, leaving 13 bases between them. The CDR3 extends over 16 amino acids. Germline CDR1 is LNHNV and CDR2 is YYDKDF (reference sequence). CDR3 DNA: TGTGCCACCAGCAACCTAGGACAACTCTCTGGAAACACCATATATTTT. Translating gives CATSNLGQLSGNTIYF.

The CDR3 loop is CATQQGNDYEQYF. As DNA, the CDR3 is TGTGCCACCCAACAGGGGAATGACTACGAGCAGTACTTC. The genes are TRBV28 and TRBJ2-7, with 7 nucleotides matching TRBD1. The CDR3 consists of 13 residues. The J segment lost 3 bases and the V segment lost 10 bases, leaving 9 bases of the junction unmatched. CDR1 is MDHEN, CDR2 SYDVKM, per germline.

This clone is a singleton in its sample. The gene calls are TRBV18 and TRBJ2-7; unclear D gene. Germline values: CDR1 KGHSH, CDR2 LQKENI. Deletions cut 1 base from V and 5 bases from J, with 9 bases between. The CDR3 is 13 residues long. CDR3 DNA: TGTGCCAGCTCACCACGGGCAACCCACGAGCAGTACTTC. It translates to CASSPRATHEQYF.

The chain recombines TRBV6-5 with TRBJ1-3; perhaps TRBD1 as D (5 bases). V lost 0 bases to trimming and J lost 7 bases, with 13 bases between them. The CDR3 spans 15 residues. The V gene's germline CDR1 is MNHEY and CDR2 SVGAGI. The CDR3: CASSYSPGEGNTIYF. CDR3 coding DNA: TGTGCCAGCAGTTACTCACCCGGCGAGGGGAACACCATATATTTT.

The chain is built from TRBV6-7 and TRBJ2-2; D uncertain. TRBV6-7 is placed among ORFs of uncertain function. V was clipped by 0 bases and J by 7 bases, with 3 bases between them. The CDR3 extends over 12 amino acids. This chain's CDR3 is CASSYSCGELFF. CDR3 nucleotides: TGTGCCAGCAGTTACTCCTGCGGGGAGCTGTTTTTT.

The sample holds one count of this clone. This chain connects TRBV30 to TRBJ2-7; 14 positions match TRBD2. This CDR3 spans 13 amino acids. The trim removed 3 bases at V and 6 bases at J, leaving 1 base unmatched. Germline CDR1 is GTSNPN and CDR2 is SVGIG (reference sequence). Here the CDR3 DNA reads TGTGCCTGGAGCGGGACTAGCGGGGGCGAGCAGTACTTC. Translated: CAWSGTSGGEQYF.

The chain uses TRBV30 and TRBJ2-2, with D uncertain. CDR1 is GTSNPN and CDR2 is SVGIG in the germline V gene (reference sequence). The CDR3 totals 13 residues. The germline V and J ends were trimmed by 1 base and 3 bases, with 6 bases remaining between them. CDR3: CAWSARDTGELFF. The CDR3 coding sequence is TGTGCCTGGAGTGCCCGGGACACCGGGGAGCTGTTTTTT.

The CDR3 bases are TGTGCCAGCAGCTTAGGCGGCCGCAGCACGGCAGATACGCAGTATTTT. It translates to CASSLGGRSTADTQYF. The chain recombines TRBV11-2 with TRBJ2-3; D not resolved. Germline CDR1 is SGHAT and CDR2 is FQNNGV. V was shortened by 1 base and J by 4 bases, with 15 bases between the two germline ends. The CDR3 consists of 16 residues.

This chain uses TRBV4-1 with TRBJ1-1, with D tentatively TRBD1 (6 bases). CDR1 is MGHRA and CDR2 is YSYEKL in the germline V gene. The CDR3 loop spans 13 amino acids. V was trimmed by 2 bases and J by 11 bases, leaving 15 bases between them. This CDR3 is CASSQRGFVEAFF. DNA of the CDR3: TGCGCCAGCAGCCAAAGGGGGTTCGTGGAGGCTTTCTTT.

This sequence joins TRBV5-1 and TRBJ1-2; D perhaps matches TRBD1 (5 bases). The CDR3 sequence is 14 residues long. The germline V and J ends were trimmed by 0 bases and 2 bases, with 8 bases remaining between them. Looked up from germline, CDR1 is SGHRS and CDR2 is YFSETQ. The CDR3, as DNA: TGCGCCAGCAGCTTGGTTGGGACGAACTATGGCTACACCTTC. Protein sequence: CASSLVGTNYGYTF. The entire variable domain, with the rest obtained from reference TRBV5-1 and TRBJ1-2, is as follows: KAGVTQTPRYLIKTRGQQVTLSCSPISGHRSVSWYQQTPGQGLQFLFEYFSETQRNKGNFPGRFSGRQFSNSRSEMNVSTLELGDSALYLCASSLVGTNYGYTFGSGTRLTVV.

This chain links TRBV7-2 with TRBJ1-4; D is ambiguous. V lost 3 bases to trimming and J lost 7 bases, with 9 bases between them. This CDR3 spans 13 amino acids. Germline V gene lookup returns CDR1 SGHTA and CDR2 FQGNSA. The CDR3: CASSLGDSEKLFF. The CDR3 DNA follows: TGTGCCAGCAGCTTGGGCGATTCTGAAAAACTGTTTTTT.

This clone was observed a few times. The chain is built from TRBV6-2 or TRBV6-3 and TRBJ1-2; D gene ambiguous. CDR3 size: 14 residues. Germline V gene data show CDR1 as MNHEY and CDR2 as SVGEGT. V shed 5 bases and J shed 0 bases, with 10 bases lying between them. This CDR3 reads CASSPTLANYGYTF. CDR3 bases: TGTGCCAGCAGTCCAACTTTAGCTAACTATGGCTACACCTTC.

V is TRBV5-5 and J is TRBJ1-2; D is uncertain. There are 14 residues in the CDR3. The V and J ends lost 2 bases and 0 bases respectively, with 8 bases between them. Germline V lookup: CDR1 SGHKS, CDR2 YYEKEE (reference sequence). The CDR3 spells CASSFAAANYGYTF. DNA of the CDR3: TGTGCCAGCAGCTTCGCGGCAGCTAACTATGGCTACACCTTC.

CDR3 DNA sequence: TGTGCCAGCAGCCAACCGCCGAGGGAGACCCAGTACTTC. Protein product: CASSQPPRETQYF. This sequence joins TRBV3-1 (or the pseudogene TRBV3-2) and TRBJ2-5; no reliable D call. V was trimmed by 2 bases and J by 5 bases, leaving 9 bases between them. The CDR3 loop spans 13 amino acids. CDR1 is LGHDT and CDR2 is YNNKEL in the germline V gene (reference sequence).

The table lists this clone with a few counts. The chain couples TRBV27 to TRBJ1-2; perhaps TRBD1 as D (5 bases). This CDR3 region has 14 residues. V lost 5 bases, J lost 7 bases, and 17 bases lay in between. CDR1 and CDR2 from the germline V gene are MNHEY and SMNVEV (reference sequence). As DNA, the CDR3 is TGTGCCAGCAGTGAAAGACGGGGGGGTTTTGGCTACACCTTC. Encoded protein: CASSERRGGFGYTF.

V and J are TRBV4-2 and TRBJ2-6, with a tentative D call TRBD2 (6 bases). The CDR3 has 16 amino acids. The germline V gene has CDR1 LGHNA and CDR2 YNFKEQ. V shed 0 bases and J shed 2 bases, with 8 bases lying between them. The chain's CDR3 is CASSQEGGAGANVLTF. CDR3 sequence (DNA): TGTGCCAGCAGCCAAGAAGGAGGGGCTGGGGCCAACGTCCTGACTTTC.

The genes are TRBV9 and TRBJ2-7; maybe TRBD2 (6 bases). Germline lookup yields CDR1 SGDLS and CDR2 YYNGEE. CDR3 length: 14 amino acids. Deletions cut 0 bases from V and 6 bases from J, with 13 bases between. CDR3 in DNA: TGTGCCAGCAGCGTAGGGACTACCGGCGGCGAGCAGTACTTC. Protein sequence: CASSVGTTGGEQYF.

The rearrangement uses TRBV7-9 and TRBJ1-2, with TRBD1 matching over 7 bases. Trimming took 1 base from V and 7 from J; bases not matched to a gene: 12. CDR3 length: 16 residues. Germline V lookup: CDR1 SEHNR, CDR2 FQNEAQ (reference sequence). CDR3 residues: CASSLGSGQEAGGYTF. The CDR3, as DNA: TGTGCCAGCAGCTTAGGCTCAGGACAGGAGGCTGGTGGCTACACCTTC.